A single sample is the source of the 21 T cell receptor beta chains below, sequenced in a study of OX40 agonist ivuxolimab in advanced cancers. The method was immunoSEQ multiplex PCR; TCRdb's version includes in-frame clones alone and lacks a portion of them. Of 60,000 or so clones in the sample, around 80% were seen once. Sample: CD4+ or CD8+ T cells sorted from blood, taken in a trial of the OX40 agonist ivuxolimab. The source is an adult with an advanced solid tumor such as melanoma, head and neck, liver or kidney cancer.

The V gene is TRBV9, the J gene TRBJ1-5, with 12 bases fitting TRBD1. The germline gives CDR1 SGDLS, CDR2 YYNGEE. The V gene end was trimmed by 3 bases and the J gene end by 0 bases; junction bases not matched to a gene: 1. This CDR3 has 16 amino acids. CDR3 sequence: CASSEGQGASNQPQHF. DNA of the CDR3: TGTGCCAGCAGCGAGGGACAGGGGGCTAGCAATCAGCCCCAGCATTTT.

This chain connects TRBV6-5 to TRBJ1-6; D ambiguous. Germline loops: CDR1 MNHEY, CDR2 SVGAGI. The ends were cut back, 6 bases at V and 5 bases at J, with 14 bases in the middle. The CDR3 runs 15 residues. CDR3: CASSLRQTDNSPLHF. CDR3 nucleotide sequence: TGTGCCAGCAGCCTCCGGCAGACGGATAATTCACCCCTCCACTTT.

This chain joins TRBV7-3 and TRBJ2-7; 8 nucleotides agree with TRBD2. Trimming at V came to 2 bases and at J to 4 bases, leaving 7 bases not matched to a gene. The CDR3 runs to 15 residues. Per germline, CDR1 SGHTA and CDR2 FQGTGA. CDR3 nucleotides: TGTGCCAGCAGCTTAGCGGGGGGCGCCCTTTACGAGCAGTACTTC. Translating it yields CASSLAGGALYEQYF.

J is TRBJ2-1 and V is TRBV9; 7 nucleotides align to TRBD2. J was trimmed by 0 bases and V by 0 bases; bases with no gene match: 0. CDR1 and CDR2 from the germline V gene are SGDLS and YYNGEE. The CDR3 is 15 amino acids. The CDR3 loop reads CASSVAGGSYNEQFF. The CDR3 DNA is TGTGCCAGCAGCGTAGCGGGGGGCTCCTACAATGAGCAGTTCTTC.

V and J are TRBV5-1 and TRBJ2-5, with D maybe TRBD2 (5 bases). Trimming removed 6 bases at V and 4 bases at J, with 19 bases between. Germline loops: CDR1 SGHRS, CDR2 YFSETQ. The CDR3 contains 15 residues. The CDR3 here is CASTLESGWGETQYF. CDR3 sequence (DNA): TGCGCCAGCACCCTTGAGTCGGGGTGGGGAGAGACCCAGTACTTC.

This clone appeared once. The V gene is TRBV7-9, the J gene TRBJ2-5; tentatively, D is TRBD2 (6 bases). The CDR3 sequence is 15 residues long. Deletions cut 0 bases from V and 2 bases from J, with 10 bases between. Germline-derived CDR1 and CDR2 are SEHNR and FQNEAQ (reference sequence). The DNA for the CDR3 is TGTGCCAGCAGCTTAGCGGGGGGAATACAAGAGACCCAGTACTTC. It codes for CASSLAGGIQETQYF.

This clone was seen a few times. This rearrangement joins TRBV18 to TRBJ2-5; D is ambiguous. The germline CDR1 and CDR2 sequences are KGHSH and LQKENI. V dropped 6 bases and J dropped 5 bases, with 10 bases sitting between them. There are 12 residues in the CDR3. CDR3 sequence: CASSSSLETQYF. For the CDR3, the DNA is TGTGCCAGCTCGTCGTCACTGGAGACCCAGTACTTC.

This chain uses TRBV7-8 with TRBJ1-2, with no clear D. This CDR3 comprises 15 residues. The V gene's germline CDR1 is SGHVS and CDR2 FQNEAQ. V was trimmed by 5 bases and J by 4 bases, leaving 17 bases between them. The CDR3, as DNA: TGTGCCAGCAGCCCAGACGGGTTCGCTGGCTATGGCTACACCTTC. As protein: CASSPDGFAGYGYTF.

This clone was seen just once. The genes are TRBV5-4 and TRBJ1-3; possible D gene TRBD1, 6 bases. Trimming left V 1 base short and J 3 bases short, with 11 bases between. There are 15 residues in the CDR3. Germline V gene lookup returns CDR1 SGHNT and CDR2 YYREEE (reference sequence). The CDR3 reads CASSLLGGGGNTIYF. CDR3 nucleotide sequence: TGTGCCAGCAGCTTGCTCGGGGGCGGTGGAAACACCATATATTTT.

The V and J genes are TRBV11-1 and TRBJ2-2; D is undetermined. Between the trimmed V and J ends, which lost 1 base and 0 bases, there was a span of 3 bases. The CDR3 runs to 14 residues. Germline CDR1 SGHAT, CDR2 FQDESV (reference sequence). CDR3: CASSLVTNTGELFF. The CDR3 nucleotides are TGTGCCAGCAGCTTAGTGACGAACACCGGGGAGCTGTTTTTT. The full variable domain, in which reference TRBV11-1 and TRBJ2-2 provide the parts outside the CDR3, is EAEVAQSPRYKITEKSQAVAFWCDPISGHATLYWYRQILGQGPELLVQFQDESVVDDSQLPKDRFSAERLKGVDSTLKIQPAELGDSAMYLCASSLVTNTGELFFGEGSRLTVL.

This sequence joins TRBV10-3 and TRBJ1-5; no definite D call. This CDR3 has 12 amino acids. The germline V gene has CDR1 ENHRY and CDR2 SYGVKD. V was shortened by 3 bases and J by 4 bases, with 4 bases between the two germline ends. Here the CDR3 reads CAISETNQPQHF. The CDR3 bases are TGTGCCATCAGTGAAACAAATCAGCCCCAGCATTTT.

The rearrangement uses TRBV6-5 and TRBJ2-7; D unclear. The CDR3 extends over 14 amino acids. V lost 6 bases and J 0 bases, leaving 12 bases between the germline ends. CDR1 is MNHEY, CDR2 SVGAGI, per germline. CDR3 coding DNA: TGTGCCAGCAGAACCCCCAGTAGCTCCTACGAGCAGTACTTC. As protein: CASRTPSSSYEQYF.

The CDR3 DNA is TGTGCCAGCAGCTTGAGGGGACTCAACTACCTTCAAGAGACCCAGTACTTC. It codes for CASSLRGLNYLQETQYF. The chain carries TRBV7-9 and TRBJ2-5; possibly TRBD2 for D (6 bases). V lost 3 bases, J lost 2 bases, and 19 bases lay in between. The CDR3 runs to 17 residues. CDR1 SEHNR and CDR2 FQNEAQ come from the germline V gene (reference sequence).

The chain carries TRBV6-6 and TRBJ2-2; D assignment may be TRBD1 or TRBD2 (7 bases each). V was pared by 5 bases and J by 5 bases, with 18 bases between. Looked up from germline, CDR1 is MNHNY and CDR2 is SVGAGI (reference sequence). The length of the CDR3 is 16 residues. The CDR3 here is CASSGTGAGETGELFF. The DNA of the CDR3 is TGTGCCAGCAGTGGAACAGGGGCGGGGGAAACCGGGGAGCTGTTTTTT.

The V gene is TRBV5-1, the J gene TRBJ1-1; D ambiguous. The CDR3 has 16 residues. V was shortened by 0 bases and J by 1 base, with 13 bases between the two germline ends. Germline V gene sequence: CDR1 SGHRS, CDR2 YFSETQ. The CDR3 loop reads CASSLGASQGNTEAFF. DNA for the CDR3: TGCGCCAGCAGCTTGGGGGCTTCTCAAGGGAACACTGAAGCTTTCTTT.

The rearrangement links TRBV5-1 to TRBJ2-5, with 10 bases that match TRBD1. Germline CDR1 and CDR2: SGHRS and YFSETQ. CDR3 length: 16 residues. The trim removed 4 bases at V and 1 base at J, leaving 7 bases unmatched. CDR3 amino acids: CASSGGDRGFQETQYF. The DNA of the CDR3 is TGCGCCAGCAGCGGGGGGGACAGGGGATTCCAAGAGACCCAGTACTTC.

The J gene is TRBJ1-6, the V gene TRBV27; D remains ambiguous. The V and J ends lost 6 bases and 8 bases respectively, with 8 bases between them. Germline V lookup: CDR1 MNHEY, CDR2 SMNVEV (reference sequence). This CDR3 comprises 12 residues. CDR3 residues: CASRDSDSPLHF. Written as DNA, the CDR3 is TGTGCCAGCAGAGACTCGGATTCACCCCTCCACTTT.

This rearrangement joins TRBV2 to TRBJ1-2; D not resolved. CDR3 size: 15 residues. The V gene lost 4 bases and the J gene lost 5 bases, with 17 bases spanning the gap. The V gene's germline CDR1 is SNHLY and CDR2 FYNNEI. The CDR3, as DNA: TGTGCCAGCAGTGCGAGCGGGGAATCCTGGTATGGCTACACCTTC. It yields the protein CASSASGESWYGYTF.

This chain links TRBV19 with TRBJ2-7; 9 bases map to TRBD1. The junction had 7 bases not matched to a gene; V was cut back by 3 bases and J by 4 bases. Germline V gives CDR1 LNHDA, CDR2 SQIVND (reference sequence). The CDR3 consists of 15 residues. CDR3 region: CASSMGDREAYEQYF. The CDR3 coding sequence is TGTGCCAGTAGTATGGGGGACAGGGAGGCTTACGAGCAGTACTTC. Based on the CDR3 plus reference TRBV19 and TRBJ2-7, the full variable domain is DGGITQSPKYLFRKEGQNVTLSCEQNLNHDAMYWYRQDPGQGLRLIYYSQIVNDFQKGDIAEGYSVSREKKESFPLTVTSAQKNPTAFYLCASSMGDREAYEQYFGPGTRLTVT.

The rearrangement uses TRBV11-1 and TRBJ2-3; 12 bases line up with TRBD1. The CDR3 length is 16 residues. V was clipped by 5 bases and J by 9 bases; unmatched bases: 12. Germline V gene sequence: CDR1 SGHAT, CDR2 FQDESV (reference sequence). The CDR3 loop reads CASSPGQGASEGTQYF. The CDR3 nucleotides read TGTGCCAGCAGCCCGGGACAGGGGGCATCTGAAGGGACGCAGTATTTT. Drawing the rest from reference TRBV11-1 and TRBJ2-3, the complete variable domain is EAEVAQSPRYKITEKSQAVAFWCDPISGHATLYWYRQILGQGPELLVQFQDESVVDDSQLPKDRFSAERLKGVDSTLKIQPAELGDSAMYLCASSPGQGASEGTQYFGPGTRLTVL.

This clone appeared once. This sequence joins TRBV6-5 and TRBJ2-1, with TRBD2 matching 8 bases. Per the germline V gene, CDR1 is MNHEY and CDR2 is SVGAGI. V lost 5 bases and J lost 0; bases outside the gene matches: 3. The CDR3 extends over 15 amino acids. Here the CDR3 reads CASSLAGASYNEQFF. CDR3 DNA sequence: TGTGCCAGCAGTCTAGCGGGCGCCTCCTACAATGAGCAGTTCTTC.